These T cell receptor beta chains were read from a single sample in a study of beta chain features in type 1 diabetes. Clones were sequenced by immunoSEQ multiplex PCR, and TCRdb holds only the in-frame ones, with some missing. The data hold tens of thousands of clones, with around 40% observed a single time. Source material: Tregs from blood. All receptors come from a man in his thirties or forties with type 1 diabetes. Each CDR3 is given with its conserved first and last residue. Fields, in order: J gene, V gene, CDR3 length, D gene, clone size, CDR3 protein, CDR3 DNA. A D gene is named only where the DNA matches it firmly. The size entry is marked missing in some rows and otherwise reads once, few, many or a size class.

TRBJ2-2 | TRBV6-6 | 13 | - | - | CASSYQGGVELFF | TGTGCCAGCAGTTATCAAGGAGGTGTGGAGCTGTTTTTT
TRBJ1-2 | TRBV5-5 | 14 | TRBD1 | - | CASRTGIANYGYTF | TGTGCCAGCCGGACAGGGATCGCTAACTATGGCTACACCTTC
TRBJ2-1 | TRBV7-8 | 18 | TRBD2 | - | CASSSSMGGRAGRYEQFF | TGTGCCAGCAGCTCCTCCATGGGCGGGAGGGCCGGTAGGTATGAGCAGTTCTTC
TRBJ1-1 | TRBV4-1 | 15 | - | - | CASSLQRQQNTEAFF | TGCGCCAGCAGCCTCCAGAGACAGCAAAACACTGAAGCTTTCTTT
TRBJ2-1 | TRBV18 | 15 | TRBD2 | - | CASSPASGRWNEQFF | TGTGCCAGCTCACCCGCTAGCGGGAGATGGAATGAGCAGTTCTTC
TRBJ1-1 | TRBV6-5 | 14 | - | - | CASSYRAGNTEAFF | TGTGCCAGCAGTTACCGCGCGGGGAACACTGAAGCTTTCTTT
TRBJ2-5 | TRBV18 | 15 | TRBD2 | once | CASSQGLEEGETQYF | TGTGCCAGCTCACAGGGACTAGAAGAAGGAGAGACCCAGTACTTC
TRBJ1-4 | TRBV7-9 | 14 | - | medium-sized | CASSLARSGEKLFF | TGTGCCAGCAGCTTAGCCCGGAGCGGCGAAAAACTGTTTTTT
TRBJ2-1 | TRBV4-3 | 16 | TRBD2 | once | CASSLQLAGGGNEQFF | TGCGCCAGCAGCCTTCAACTAGCGGGAGGGGGGAATGAGCAGTTCTTC
TRBJ1-5 | TRBV28 | 15 | TRBD1 | - | CASSLRQGSNQPQHF | TGTGCCAGCAGTTTACGACAGGGGAGCAATCAGCCCCAGCATTTT
TRBJ2-7 | TRBV6-5 | 14 | TRBD1 | - | CASTKGQGASEQYF | TGTGCCAGCACTAAGGGACAGGGGGCCAGCGAGCAGTACTTC
TRBJ2-7 | TRBV5-1 | 13 | TRBD1 | - | CASGRQGANEQYF | TGCGCCAGCGGCCGACAGGGTGCCAACGAGCAGTACTTC
TRBJ2-3 | TRBV11-2 | 15 | TRBD2 | - | CASNTGTSGRNTQYF | TGTGCCAGCAACACCGGGACTAGCGGGAGAAATACGCAGTATTTT
TRBJ2-5 | TRBV4-1 | 14 | - | - | CASSQGRGQETQYF | TGCGCCAGCAGCCAAGGCCGGGGGCAAGAGACCCAGTACTTC
TRBJ2-1 | TRBV29-1 | 11 | - | - | CSVGRANEQFF | TGCAGCGTTGGGAGGGCCAATGAGCAGTTCTTC
TRBJ2-3 | TRBV5-1 | 14 | - | - | CASSLGGSTDTQYF | TGCGCCAGCAGCTTGGGCGGGAGCACAGATACGCAGTATTTT
TRBJ2-1 | TRBV14 | 16 | TRBD2 | - | CASSPLLAGASNEQFF | TGTGCCAGCAGCCCTCTACTAGCGGGAGCCTCCAATGAGCAGTTCTTC
TRBJ2-7 | TRBV18 | 13 | - | few | CASSTAGQPEQYF | TGTGCCAGCTCAACGGCAGGACAACCCGAGCAGTACTTC
TRBJ2-1 | TRBV28 | 17 | TRBD1 | - | CASSRGWRTGLYNEQFF | TGTGCCAGCAGTCGGGGTTGGCGGACAGGGCTCTACAATGAGCAGTTCTTC
TRBJ2-7 | TRBV2 | 14 | - | - | CASRGDSDLRGQYF | TGTGCCAGCAGAGGTGACAGTGACCTACGAGGGCAGTACTTC
TRBJ2-3 | TRBV5-1 | 15 | TRBD1 | - | CASIQGDLSTDTQYF | TGCGCCAGTATACAGGGGGACCTCAGCACAGATACGCAGTATTTT
TRBJ1-5 | TRBV19 | 16 | - | few | CASSMSRGAVGQPQHF | TGTGCCAGTAGTATGTCCCGGGGGGCGGTAGGTCAGCCCCAGCATTTT
TRBJ2-3 | TRBV4-2 | 17 | - | few | CASSQDLVGRGTDTQYF | TGTGCCAGCAGCCAAGATTTGGTGGGGCGCGGCACAGATACGCAGTATTTT
TRBJ2-1 | TRBV6-6 | 16 | TRBD2 | - | CASSSLLAGVYNEQFF | TGTGCCAGCAGTTCGCTGCTAGCGGGCGTCTACAATGAGCAGTTCTTC
TRBJ2-1 | TRBV14 | 16 | TRBD2 | few | CASSQGPGLAAQEQFF | TGTGCCAGCAGCCAGGGACCGGGACTAGCGGCTCAGGAGCAGTTCTTC
TRBJ1-1 | TRBV28 | 15 | - | few | CASSLFGAENTEAFF | TGTGCCAGCAGTTTATTTGGAGCGGAGAACACTGAAGCTTTCTTT
TRBJ2-3 | TRBV2 | 12 | TRBD1 | - | CASRQQGPTQYF | TGTGCCAGCAGGCAACAGGGGCCTACGCAGTATTTT
TRBJ2-7 | TRBV12-2 | 15 | - | - | CASRIRASAIYEQYF | TGTGCAAGTCGCATAAGGGCTAGCGCGATCTACGAGCAGTACTTC
TRBJ1-1 | TRBV7-9 | 12 | - | few | CASSLATGEAFF | TGTGCCAGCAGCTTAGCTACAGGAGAAGCTTTCTTT
TRBJ1-1 | TRBV15 | 11 | - | once | CAVGPRAEAFF | TGTGCCGTCGGCCCGAGGGCTGAAGCTTTCTTT
TRBJ1-1 | TRBV6-1 | 15 | TRBD1 | - | CASKIGQVQNTEAFF | TGTGCCAGCAAGATCGGACAGGTTCAGAACACTGAAGCTTTCTTT
TRBJ2-1 | TRBV7-8 | 16 | - | - | CASSRTGSRNFDEQFF | TGTGCCAGCAGCCGTACAGGGTCAAGGAATTTCGATGAGCAGTTCTTC
TRBJ2-7 | TRBV7-2 | 15 | TRBD2 | once | CASSSGGLAGVEQYF | TGTGCCAGCAGCTCCGGGGGACTAGCGGGAGTCGAGCAGTACTTC
TRBJ2-1 | TRBV6-1 | 15 | - | few | CASKTNRDPYNEQFF | TGTGCCAGCAAAACGAACAGGGACCCCTACAATGAGCAGTTCTTC
TRBJ2-3 | TRBV27 | 15 | TRBD2 | - | CASTLAGGVTDTQYF | TGTGCCAGCACTCTAGCGGGGGGGGTCACAGATACGCAGTATTTT
TRBJ2-7 | TRBV15 | 13 | - | once | CATSTGSYYEQYF | TGTGCCACCAGTACAGGGTCTTACTACGAGCAGTACTTC
TRBJ2-3 | TRBV5-1 | 16 | - | - | CASSQTTPGVGDTQYF | TGCGCCAGCAGCCAGACTACGCCGGGAGTAGGAGATACGCAGTATTTT
TRBJ1-5 | TRBV28 | 14 | - | - | CASSSGVGNQPQHF | TGTGCCAGCAGTTCGGGGGTCGGCAATCAGCCCCAGCATTTT
TRBJ1-1 | TRBV5-1 | 14 | TRBD1 | - | CASSGGQGHTEAFF | TGCGCCAGCAGCGGGGGACAGGGGCACACTGAAGCTTTCTTT
TRBJ2-5 | TRBV18 | 14 | - | - | CASSPDRGGETQYF | TGTGCCAGCTCACCTGACAGGGGAGGGGAGACCCAGTACTTC
TRBJ2-7 | TRBV5-1 | 14 | - | few | CASSLGADGYEQYF | TGCGCCAGCAGCTTGGGGGCAGACGGTTACGAGCAGTACTTC
TRBJ2-3 | TRBV19 | 15 | TRBD1 | - | CASSRTGSYTDTQYF | TGTGCCAGTAGCCGGACAGGGTCTTACACAGATACGCAGTATTTT
TRBJ2-1 | TRBV5-4 | 16 | TRBD2 | - | CAGSLALAGGYNEQFF | TGTGCCGGCAGCTTGGCACTAGCGGGGGGATACAATGAGCAGTTCTTC
TRBJ1-2 | TRBV4-2 | 13 | TRBD1 | - | CASRDRANYGYTF | TGTGCCAGCAGAGACAGGGCGAACTATGGCTACACCTTC
TRBJ2-1 | TRBV5-4 | 15 | TRBD2 | few | CASSSWAGGGNEQFF | TGTGCCAGCAGCTCGTGGGCGGGGGGGGGCAATGAGCAGTTCTTC
TRBJ2-3 | TRBV4-2 | 14 | - | few | CASSRATETDTQYF | TGTGCCAGCAGCCGAGCGACTGAGACAGATACGCAGTATTTT